Listed below are T cell receptor beta chains from one sample, sequenced in a study of control samples from healthy donors and cancer patients. Clones were sequenced by immunoSEQ multiplex PCR, and TCRdb holds only the in-frame ones, with some missing. The top ten clones hold about 7.3% of a sample with some 96,000 clones, 85% to 95% of them seen once. The source material was blood. The receptors stem from a man aged 18 to 35 in good health. Both conserved end residues are part of each CDR3.

v_gene	j_gene	CDR3aa
TRBV4-2	TRBJ2-1	CASSPTGTGAYEQFF
TRBV11-1	TRBJ1-4	CASSLETGPNEKLFF
TRBV7-2	TRBJ2-7	CASSPGLAGDEQYF
TRBV20-1	TRBJ2-5	CSASKGVVQETQYF
TRBV11-2	TRBJ1-1	CASSLSYTEAFF
TRBV3-1/TRBV3-2	TRBJ1-1	CASSQSTVRRATEAFF
TRBV6-2/TRBV6-3	TRBJ1-6	CASSPGTGGFNSPLHF
TRBV5-1	TRBJ2-7	CASSETGAYEQYF
TRBV30	TRBJ2-7	CAWALEGSRDEQYF
TRBV3-1/TRBV3-2	TRBJ2-5	CASSQERGNSGFQETQYF
TRBV5-1	TRBJ2-7	CASSLGSNYEQYF
TRBV6-6	TRBJ1-2	CASSPGGFRDRGQVYGYTF
TRBV5-5	TRBJ2-1	CASSLVSSGRAYNEQFF
TRBV2	TRBJ2-2	CASKQWGGTSGAFGSGELFF
TRBV7-6	TRBJ1-3	CASHPGTGGFFSGNTIYF
TRBV27	TRBJ2-7	CASSRGGNSYEQYF
TRBV6-5	TRBJ1-5	CASSRTSNQPQHF
TRBV10-2	TRBJ1-3	CASSEGGTIYF
TRBV4-1	TRBJ1-4	CASSQEGQGTNEKLFF
TRBV5-4	TRBJ2-5	CASSQKGTSGGPYQETQYF
TRBV29-1	TRBJ2-7	CSVLHSNLGPNYEQYF
TRBV7-2	TRBJ1-2	CASRLQGNYGYTF
TRBV3-1/TRBV3-2	TRBJ2-1	CASSRATPGQGVDNEQFF
TRBV3-1/TRBV3-2	TRBJ2-2	CASSPSFASGGELFF
TRBV6-5	TRBJ1-1	CASSYSRGDTEAFF
TRBV3-1/TRBV3-2	TRBJ1-1	CASSPSGGQMNTEAFF
TRBV28	TRBJ2-5	CASSSRLQGDYQTQYF
TRBV5-6	TRBJ1-6	CASSSGQGVAYNSPLHF
TRBV29-1	TRBJ1-2	CSVQGGRTYGYTF
TRBV19	TRBJ1-1	CAAKSYTEAFF
TRBV6-5	TRBJ1-5	CASSYGRGSQQPQHF
TRBV18	TRBJ1-1	CASSPWGQPNTEAFF
TRBV7-9	TRBJ1-1	CASSVTEAFF
TRBV30	TRBJ1-2	CAWSKGRARGYTF
TRBV9	TRBJ1-3	CASSVGGTGNTIYF
TRBV30	TRBJ1-2	CAWSGQGKSYGYTF
TRBV5-1	TRBJ1-1	CASSFKTDSLNTEAFF
TRBV7-8	TRBJ2-1	CASSSGLAGAPSHNEQFF
TRBV13	TRBJ2-3	CASGPAGEDTQYF
TRBV27	TRBJ1-2	CASSSGRTGLPYGYTF
TRBV20-1	TRBJ2-1	CSARRTGEQFF
TRBV19	TRBJ1-2	CASSTHREYDYGYTF
TRBV5-8	TRBJ1-2	CASTLSDRYYGYTF
TRBV4-2	TRBJ1-2	CASSQGLVNYGYTF
TRBV27	TRBJ2-1	CASSRRGPNNEQFF
TRBV27	TRBJ1-2	CASSLQGNGGGYTF
TRBV13	TRBJ2-5	CASSSGNKRGETQYF
TRBV24-1	TRBJ2-7	CATSAGTGGGDREQYF
TRBV29-1	TRBJ2-1	CSVELGTSGVLQFF
TRBV19	TRBJ1-5	CASSIFQYSNQPQHF
TRBV7-9	TRBJ1-1	CASSLQLNTEAFF
TRBV19	TRBJ2-7	CASSTLDGGFSYEQYF
TRBV19	TRBJ2-7	CASSPWGQGDYEQYF
TRBV20-1	TRBJ1-1	CSAGLNTEAFF
TRBV11-2	TRBJ1-1	CASSPGTGNTEAFF
TRBV14	TRBJ2-7	CASSQASDHEQYF
TRBV5-1	TRBJ1-4	CASRFRGNEKLFF
TRBV20-1	TRBJ2-7	CSAGALKEQYF